The 31 T cell receptor beta chains given below trace back to one sample, sequenced in a study of shared clonotypes between healthy human individuals. Sequencing used immunoSEQ multiplex PCR; TCRdb keeps in-frame clones, though not all of them. The data contain over a million clones, roughly 74% of them seen just once; the ten biggest clones take up 0.5% to 0.65%. The sequencing input was memory CD4+ T cells from PBMCs. Subset in this sample: CD45RA-negative fraction. The receptors were sampled from a man aged 18-30 years in good health. Some clones in this sample may be carry-over from other donors' samples.

This clone was seen a few times. The gene calls are TRBV5-1 and TRBJ2-7; 9 nucleotides match TRBD1. The germline V gene encodes CDR1 SGHRS and CDR2 YFSETQ. The length of the CDR3 is 15 residues. Unmatched junction bases numbered 11, after V lost 4 bases and J lost 6 bases. CDR3 sequence reads: CASSGRTGAVSEQYF. The CDR3 bases are TGCGCCAGCAGCGGGAGGACAGGGGCGGTTTCCGAGCAGTACTTC.

This chain connects TRBV6-1 to TRBJ1-5; TRBD1 agrees at 8 bases. Germline V lookup: CDR1 MNHNS, CDR2 SASEGT. Trimming at V came to 4 bases and at J to 5 bases, leaving 10 bases not matched to a gene. This CDR3 region has 16 residues. The CDR3 bases are TGTGCCAGCAGTGGCCAAGACAGGGGCAGGGATCAGCCCCAGCATTTT. Translated, it gives CASSGQDRGRDQPQHF.

The chain recombines TRBV5-1 with TRBJ2-3; 7 bases fit TRBD2. Germline values: CDR1 SGHRS, CDR2 YFSETQ. With 2 bases clipped from V and 0 bases from J, the junction kept 3 bases outside the gene matches. CDR3 size: 15 residues. CDR3 sequence reads: CASSFSGLSTDTQYF. The CDR3 DNA is TGCGCCAGCAGCTTTTCGGGACTAAGCACAGATACGCAGTATTTT.

The genes are TRBV30 and TRBJ2-7; 10 bases line up with TRBD2. Unmatched junction bases numbered 17, after V lost 0 bases and J lost 0 bases. This CDR3 is built from 20 residues. Germline values: CDR1 GTSNPN, CDR2 SVGIG (reference sequence). CDR3 in amino acids: CAWSVTAHRTSGLSSYEQYF. The CDR3 DNA reads TGTGCCTGGAGTGTAACGGCCCACCGGACTAGCGGTTTGAGCTCCTACGAGCAGTACTTC.

The chain has TRBV9 and TRBJ2-3, with unresolved D. V lost 4 bases to trimming and J lost 4 bases, with 16 bases between them. Per the germline V gene, CDR1 is SGDLS and CDR2 is YYNGEE. There are 15 residues in the CDR3. The CDR3 loop is CASSLSHSPSDTQYF. The CDR3 bases are TGTGCCAGCAGCCTCAGCCACTCACCCTCAGATACGCAGTATTTT. Looking up the rest from reference TRBV9 and TRBJ2-3 gives the full variable domain: DSGVTQTPKHLITATGQRVTLRCSPRSGDLSVYWYQQSLDQGLQFLIQYYNGEERAKGNILERFSAQQFPDLHSELNLSSLELGDSALYFCASSLSHSPSDTQYFGPGTRLTVL.

The rearrangement links TRBV5-1 to TRBJ2-2, with TRBD2 matching 9 bases. V lost 0 bases and J lost 6; bases outside the gene matches: 3. The germline gives CDR1 SGHRS, CDR2 YFSETQ. This CDR3 comprises 15 residues. The CDR3 nucleotides read TGCGCCAGCAGCTTGGAGGCGGGAGGGGCCGGGGAGCTGTTTTTT. Its protein product is CASSLEAGGAGELFF.

The chain couples TRBV7-9 to TRBJ2-2; D possibly corresponds to TRBD1 (6 bases). CDR1 is SEHNR and CDR2 is FQNEAQ in the germline V gene (reference sequence). V was pared by 4 bases and J by 4 bases, with 10 bases between. The CDR3 totals 14 residues. The CDR3 loop reads CASSYRRGTGELFF. Written as DNA, the CDR3 is TGTGCCAGCAGCTATCGCAGGGGCACCGGGGAGCTGTTTTTT.

V and J are TRBV30 and TRBJ2-7, with 7 bases that match TRBD2. This CDR3 has 14 residues. Losses at the gene ends were 3 bases for V and 4 bases for J; bases not matched to a gene: 9. Germline V gene lookup returns CDR1 GTSNPN and CDR2 SVGIG (reference sequence). The CDR3 is CAWRSGRGGYEQYF. The CDR3 DNA sequence: TGTGCCTGGAGGTCTGGGCGCGGGGGTTACGAGCAGTACTTC. Full variable domain (remainder filled in from reference TRBV30 and TRBJ2-7): SQTIHQWPATLVQPVGSPLSLECTVEGTSNPNLYWYRQAAGRGLQLLFYSVGIGQISSEVPQNLSASRPQDRQFILSSKKLLLSDSGFYLCAWRSGRGGYEQYFGPGTRLTVT.

The chain links TRBV10-3 to TRBJ1-5; D is unclear. This CDR3 comprises 12 residues. V lost 2 bases and J 11 bases, leaving 10 bases between the germline ends. The V gene's germline CDR1 is ENHRY and CDR2 SYGVKD. CDR3 sequence: CAISETRGTQHF. CDR3 DNA sequence: TGTGCCATCAGTGAGACGCGGGGAACCCAGCATTTT.

This rearrangement joins TRBV2 to TRBJ2-3, with TRBD2 identical over 8 bases. This CDR3 region has 15 residues. In germline, CDR1 is SNHLY, CDR2 FYNNEI. The V gene end was trimmed by 5 bases and the J gene end by 2 bases; junction bases not matched to a gene: 6. CDR3 sequence (DNA): TGTGCCAGCAGTATTACTAGCGGATCCACAGATACGCAGTATTTT. Its translation is CASSITSGSTDTQYF.

The rearrangement links TRBV13 to TRBJ2-3; 13 nucleotides align to TRBD2. CDR3 length: 16 amino acids. CDR1 is PRHDT, CDR2 FYEKMQ, per germline (reference sequence). V lost 5 bases to trimming and J lost 3 bases; unmatched junction nucleotides: 5. The CDR3 coding sequence is TGTGCCAGCAGCGGGCAGGGACTAGCGGGAACAGATACGCAGTATTTT. The encoded protein is CASSGQGLAGTDTQYF.

This clone has just a few counts. Other DNA sequences within the sample encode an identical CDR3. The genes are TRBV20-1 and TRBJ1-3; D call uncertain. CDR1 is DFQATT, CDR2 SNEGSKA, per germline (reference sequence). V gave up 3 bases and J gave up 4 bases, with 4 bases separating them. This CDR3 comprises 11 residues. CDR3 in amino acids: CSASSGNTIYF. DNA of the CDR3: TGCAGTGCTAGTTCCGGAAACACCATATATTTT.

This clone was found once. V gene TRBV5-1 combines with J gene TRBJ2-2, with TRBD1 identical over 8 bases. Trimming cost V 5 bases and J 6 bases; bases outside gene matches: 9. There are 15 residues in the CDR3. CDR1 and CDR2 from the germline V gene are SGHRS and YFSETQ. The CDR3 nucleotides read TGCGCCAGCAGTCGGGACAGGATCTCTCCCGGGGAGCTGTTTTTT. Protein product: CASSRDRISPGELFF.

In the case of this clone: Other DNA sequences in this sample translate to the same CDR3. This sequence joins TRBV6-5 and TRBJ1-2; D is unclear. Germline loops: CDR1 MNHEY, CDR2 SVGAGI. Trimming shortened V by 2 bases and J by 7 bases, and 5 bases separated the two germline ends. The CDR3 totals 11 residues. The CDR3 DNA reads as TGTGCCAGCAGTTACCGGGGTGGCTACACCTTC. Translation gives CASSYRGGYTF.

The chain is built from TRBV1 and TRBJ1-1; the table calls TRBD1, which could not be checked here. TRBV1 is a known pseudogene. The CDR3 totals 17 residues. As DNA, the CDR3 is TGCACCAGCAGCCAAGATCGAATCAGGCACTTGAACACTGAAGCTTTCTTT. This gives the protein CTSSQDRIRHLNTEAFF.

The gene calls are TRBV7-9 and TRBJ1-4, with 9 bases identical to TRBD1. CDR1 is SEHNR and CDR2 is FQNEAQ in the germline V gene (reference sequence). This CDR3 has 15 residues. The V segment lost 5 bases and the J segment 4 bases; nucleotides outside the gene matches: 5. DNA for the CDR3: TGTGCCAGCAGCCCCCGGGACAGGGTTAATGAAAAACTGTTTTTT. It translates to CASSPRDRVNEKLFF.

This clone was picked up a small number of times. V is TRBV9 and J is TRBJ2-3; weak D call: TRBD2 (5 bases). Trimming left V 4 bases short and J 1 base short, with 19 bases between. The CDR3 runs to 17 residues. The germline V gene encodes CDR1 SGDLS and CDR2 YYNGEE. CDR3 bases: TGTGCCAGCAGCCTCACCCGGGGAGACACCCGCACAGATACGCAGTATTTT. Its protein is CASSLTRGDTRTDTQYF.

V and J are TRBV2 and TRBJ1-2; TRBD1 might be the D (5 bases). CDR3 length equals 13 residues. Looked up from germline, CDR1 is SNHLY and CDR2 is FYNNEI. V was pared by 1 base and J by 7 bases, with 10 bases between. CDR3: CASSEEGLGGYTF. The CDR3 DNA follows: TGTGCCAGCAGTGAAGAGGGGCTTGGTGGCTACACCTTC.

The chain recombines TRBV5-6 with TRBJ2-7, with 8 bases aligning to TRBD1. J lost 2 bases, V lost 0 bases, and 7 bases had no gene match. Germline assignment: CDR1 SGHDT and CDR2 YYEEEE. CDR3 size: 16 residues. This CDR3 is CASSLARTGITYEQYF. In nucleotides, the CDR3 is TGTGCCAGCAGCTTGGCTCGGACAGGGATTACCTACGAGCAGTACTTC.

The V call is TRBV28, the J call TRBJ2-1, with D possibly TRBD1 on 5 matching bases. Germline loops: CDR1 MDHEN, CDR2 SYDVKM. The V and J ends lost 2 bases and 12 bases respectively, with 8 bases between them. The CDR3 sequence is 11 residues long. For the CDR3, the DNA is TGTGCCAGCAGTTTAGCCCAGGGGCAGTTCTTC. Protein product: CASSLAQGQFF.

This clone was seen only once. The J gene is TRBJ1-1, the V gene TRBV28, with TRBD1 matching over 7 bases. The CDR3 spans 14 residues. Germline assignment: CDR1 MDHEN and CDR2 SYDVKM. Trimming took 7 bases from V and 5 from J; bases not matched to a gene: 10. The DNA for the CDR3 is TGTGCCAGCATTGGGCAGGGGGATAAAACTGAAGCTTTCTTT. This sequence encodes CASIGQGDKTEAFF.

The rearrangement uses TRBV28 and TRBJ1-2; D unresolved. Germline loops: CDR1 MDHEN, CDR2 SYDVKM. There are 12 residues in the CDR3. The ends were cut back, 5 bases at V and 8 bases at J, with 12 bases in the middle. The CDR3 DNA is TGTGCCAGCAGTCCGGTCCCGGTGGGCTACACCTTC. It translates to CASSPVPVGYTF.

V is TRBV28 and J is TRBJ1-2, with no clear D. Germline values: CDR1 MDHEN, CDR2 SYDVKM. V was shortened by 6 bases and J by 6 bases, with 20 bases between the two germline ends. The CDR3 length is 15 residues. In DNA form, the CDR3 reads TGTGCCAGCAGAGAAGCCCCCGTCCTGAGCAATGGCTACACCTTC. It yields the protein CASREAPVLSNGYTF.

This chain uses TRBV2 with TRBJ2-5; 7 bases align to TRBD2. V was clipped by 7 bases and J by 4 bases; unmatched bases: 9. The CDR3 is 14 residues long. Germline V lookup: CDR1 SNHLY, CDR2 FYNNEI. CDR3 DNA: TGTGCCAGCACCATCCGACCGGGGGGAGAGACCCAGTACTTC. Protein sequence: CASTIRPGGETQYF.

The V gene is TRBV7-2, the J gene TRBJ2-7; TRBD2 agrees at 14 bases. The V segment lost 4 bases and the J segment 11 bases; nucleotides outside the gene matches: 7. CDR1 SGHTA and CDR2 FQGNSA come from the germline V gene. The CDR3 is 14 residues long. The CDR3 region is CASSWGTSGSSKYF. The CDR3 coding sequence is TGTGCCAGCAGCTGGGGGACTAGCGGGAGTTCGAAGTACTTC. Full variable domain (rest looked up from reference TRBV7-2 and TRBJ2-7): GAGVSQSPSNKVTEKGKDVELRCDPISGHTALYWYRQSLGQGLEFLIYFQGNSAPDKSGLPSDRFSAERTGGSVSTLTIQRTQQEDSAVYLCASSWGTSGSSKYFGPGTRLTVT.

The count of this clone is one. V is TRBV7-8 and J is TRBJ2-5; D might be TRBD2 (5 bases). Germline values: CDR1 SGHVS, CDR2 FQNEAQ. Trimming took 5 bases from V and 1 from J, leaving 11 bases between them. The CDR3 is 14 amino acids. In nucleotides, the CDR3 is TGTGCCAGCAGCAAGATGGACTTCCAAGAGACCCAGTACTTC. Translation gives CASSKMDFQETQYF.

V and J are TRBV2 and TRBJ1-4; 10 positions agree with TRBD1. The germline V gene has CDR1 SNHLY and CDR2 FYNNEI. V shed 11 bases and J 3 bases; nucleotides not matched to a gene: 9. The CDR3 is 15 residues long. The DNA for the CDR3 is TGTGCCTCCAAAGGGACAGGGGTGGCTAATGAAAAACTGTTTTTT. Amino acids: CASKGTGVANEKLFF.

V is TRBV30 and J is TRBJ2-1; D is unclear. CDR1 GTSNPN and CDR2 SVGIG come from the germline V gene (reference sequence). This CDR3 is built from 14 residues. V was shortened by 4 bases and J by 0 bases, with 10 bases between the two germline ends. CDR3 protein: CAWNPGNSYNEQFF. The CDR3 DNA follows: TGTGCCTGGAACCCCGGAAACTCCTACAATGAGCAGTTCTTC.

The chain combines TRBV7-3 with TRBJ2-3, with D perhaps given as TRBD1 or TRBD2 (5 bases each). Trimming stripped 2 bases from V and 2 bases from J, with 11 bases between. Germline V gene data show CDR1 as SGHTA and CDR2 as FQGTGA. The CDR3 sequence is 15 residues long. As DNA, the CDR3 is TGTGCCAGCAGCTTACTCGGGACCTTCACAGATACGCAGTATTTT. Translated, it gives CASSLLGTFTDTQYF. Full variable domain (missing parts from reference TRBV7-3 and TRBJ2-3): GAGVSQTPSNKVTEKGKYVELRCDPISGHTALYWYRQSLGQGPEFLIYFQGTGAADDSGLPNDRFFAVRPEGSVSTLKIQRTERGDSAVYLCASSLLGTFTDTQYFGPGTRLTVL.

The V and J genes are TRBV5-4 and TRBJ1-3; D gene uncertain. The CDR3 spans 15 residues. V was cut by 0 bases and J by 4 bases, with 11 bases left in between. CDR1 and CDR2 (germline): SGHNT, YYREEE (reference sequence). The CDR3 reads CASSLAGVSGNTIYF. CDR3 bases: TGTGCCAGCAGCTTGGCCGGGGTCTCGGGAAACACCATATATTTT.

This clone has ten or more counts. This chain joins TRBV7-6 and TRBJ2-5; 10 nucleotides agree with TRBD2. The V segment lost 5 bases and the J segment 2 bases; nucleotides outside the gene matches: 8. This CDR3 is built from 16 residues. Germline CDR1 SGHVS, CDR2 FNYEAQ. CDR3 coding DNA: TGTGCCAGCAGCCCCGGCGGAGCGGGAGGGCAAGAGACCCAGTACTTC. Translated, it gives CASSPGGAGGQETQYF.